The TCR beta chain under discussion was sequenced for a study of CD4 T cells in relation to SARS-CoV-2 and coronaviruses. Study details: ViraFEST: approximately 10-day antigen culture of PBMCs, then TCR beta CDR3 sequencing.

General observations from the study: SARS-CoV-2-driven expansion was significantly weaker in crossreactive than monoreactive clones.

This clone has only a few counts. Its target is unknown. Unexposed donor CD4+ T cells date from about 2011-2019, before the COVID-19 pandemic. The cells were cultured for 9 to 11 days before CD4+ T cells were isolated. Trimming cost V 4 bases and J 6 bases, with 16 bases left between them. Germline V gene sequence: CDR1 SGHVS, CDR2 FQNEAQ. The CDR3 has 15 residues. TCRdb's copy holds only in-frame clones and misses some; the assay was immunoSEQ multiplex PCR. The sample has about 31,000 clones, approximately 79% seen once. The V gene is TRBV7-8, the J gene TRBJ1-5; no reliable D call. This sequence originates from a human donor in good health. The sequenced sample was CD4+ T cells from PBMCs, cultured in vitro. CDR3 in amino acids: CASSSNAGAVQPQHF. DNA of the CDR3: TGTGCCAGCAGCTCCAACGCAGGAGCGGTTCAGCCCCAGCATTTT.